Below are 30 T cell receptor beta chains sequenced from a single sample in a study of response to subunit inactivated influenza vaccine. MiXCR, applied by TCRdb to the RT-PCR reads, yields one record per CDR3 protein. The sample contains just over 300,000 distinct CDR3 sequences, 21% of which appear only once. The specimen comprised PBMCs from blood, sampled 21 months after vaccination. The receptors shown here come from a man aged 45 to 70 who received an inactivated influenza vaccine.

This clonotype was seen a few times. This chain links TRBV20-1 with TRBJ1-3; 7 nucleotides agree with TRBD1. The germline V gene has CDR1 DFQATT and CDR2 SNEGSKA (reference sequence). There are 14 residues in the CDR3. The V gene end was trimmed by 1 base and the J gene end by 4 bases; junction bases not matched to a gene: 4. CDR3 sequence reads: CSARATGAGNTIYF. As DNA, the CDR3 is TGCAGTGCTAGAGCAACAGGGGCCGGAAACACCATATATTTT.

This clonotype has ten or more counts. V gene TRBV12-3 or TRBV12-4 combines with J gene TRBJ1-5; possible D gene TRBD1, 6 bases. The length of the CDR3 is 14 residues. V lost 4 bases to trimming and J lost 6 bases, with 13 bases between them. CDR3 residues: CASSSGTLSQPQHF. CDR3 coding DNA: TGTGCCAGCAGTTCCGGGACACTCTCTCAGCCCCAGCATTTT.

Points on this clonotype: This could be a read error, since a much larger clone is one nucleotide away. The V and J genes are TRBV7-2 and TRBJ1-5; possible D gene TRBD1, 6 bases. Germline lookup yields CDR1 SGHTA and CDR2 FQGNSA. The CDR3 contains 14 residues. The V gene lost 4 bases and the J gene lost 2 bases, with 9 bases spanning the gap. The CDR3 DNA follows: TGTGCCAGCAGCTCGTCAGGGGGCAATCAGCCCCAGCATTTT. Its protein is CASSSSGGNQPQHF.

This clonotype appeared a few times. This chain links TRBV5-1 with TRBJ1-4; a weak D match, TRBD1 (5 bases). Trimming removed 4 bases from V and 6 bases from J, with 13 bases in between. In germline, CDR1 is SGHRS, CDR2 YFSETQ. The CDR3 extends over 14 amino acids. The chain's CDR3 is CASSRDGVDEKLFF. In nucleotides, the CDR3 is TGCGCCAGCAGCCGGGACGGGGTGGATGAAAAACTGTTTTTT.

The rearrangement joins TRBV6-1 to TRBJ2-1; D is possibly TRBD1 (7 bases). Germline CDR1 is MNHNS and CDR2 is SASEGT. This CDR3 is built from 14 residues. V lost 6 bases and J lost 8, with 17 bases in between. The CDR3 DNA sequence: TGTGCCAGCAGCCGCAGGGTCAGGGGGGATGAGCAGTTCTTC. This encodes CASSRRVRGDEQFF.

V is TRBV4-1 and J is TRBJ2-3; unclear D gene. Trimming left V 1 base short and J 5 bases short, with 4 bases between. The CDR3 totals 12 residues. Per germline, CDR1 MGHRA and CDR2 YSYEKL. CDR3 region: CASSQVQDTQYF. In DNA, the CDR3 is TGCGCCAGCAGCCAAGTCCAAGATACGCAGTATTTT.

CDR3 in amino acids: CASSDSGLAYQNYNEQFF. CDR3 in DNA: TGTGCCAGCAGTGATTCGGGACTAGCGTATCAAAACTACAATGAGCAGTTCTTC. This rearrangement joins TRBV2 to TRBJ2-1, with 10 bases fitting TRBD2. The V segment lost 3 bases and the J segment 3 bases; nucleotides outside the gene matches: 11. Germline V gene lookup returns CDR1 SNHLY and CDR2 FYNNEI. CDR3 length equals 18 residues.

The rearrangement joins TRBV20-1 to TRBJ1-2; D not resolved. Germline CDR1 and CDR2: DFQATT and SNEGSKA (reference sequence). This CDR3 is built from 16 residues. V was cut by 1 base and J by 6 bases, with 21 bases left in between. CDR3 sequence (DNA): TGCAGTGCTAGAGTGGCGGACCTCAGGTTACTCGATGGCTACACCTTC. This encodes CSARVADLRLLDGYTF.

This sequence joins TRBV20-1 and TRBJ1-1; D might be TRBD1 (5 bases). The germline V gene encodes CDR1 DFQATT and CDR2 SNEGSKA (reference sequence). The V end was cut by 0 bases, the J end by 1 base, with 9 bases between. The CDR3 spans 14 residues. CDR3 amino acids: CSARDRGQNTEAFF. In DNA, the CDR3 is TGCAGTGCTAGAGATAGAGGACAGAACACTGAAGCTTTCTTT.

The gene calls are TRBV20-1 and TRBJ2-1; possible D gene TRBD2, 6 bases. The length of the CDR3 is 14 residues. Trimming removed 5 bases from V and 0 bases from J, with 11 bases in between. The V gene's germline CDR1 is DFQATT and CDR2 SNEGSKA (reference sequence). The DNA of the CDR3 is TGCAGTGCTCCCGGCGGGGCCTCCTACAATGAGCAGTTCTTC. Protein sequence: CSAPGGASYNEQFF.

This clonotype was picked up a small number of times. The CDR3, as DNA: TGTGCCAGCAGTTTATCCTACAGAAGCGGGGCATCCTACAATGAGCAGTTCTTC. Protein: CASSLSYRSGASYNEQFF. V and J are TRBV28 and TRBJ2-1, with 7 nucleotides matching TRBD2. CDR1 is MDHEN and CDR2 is SYDVKM in the germline V gene. The CDR3 length is 18 residues. V dropped 1 base and J dropped 1; count of bases not matched to a gene: 10.

There are many counts of this clonotype. The gene calls are TRBV12-3 or TRBV12-4 and TRBJ2-2; D call uncertain. The CDR3 contains 14 residues. V was cut by 3 bases and J by 2 bases, with 7 bases left in between. This chain's CDR3 is CASSLASNTGELFF. The CDR3 DNA reads TGTGCCAGCAGTTTGGCCAGTAACACCGGGGAGCTGTTTTTT.

The V call is TRBV20-1, the J call TRBJ2-7, with D perhaps TRBD1 (6 bases). CDR3 length: 13 amino acids. Trimming pared 2 bases from V and 2 bases from J, leaving 10 bases between. Per the germline V gene, CDR1 is DFQATT and CDR2 is SNEGSKA (reference sequence). CDR3 in amino acids: CSARKDSPYEQYF. The CDR3 DNA follows: TGCAGTGCTAGAAAGGACAGCCCCTACGAGCAGTACTTC.

In its sample, this clonotype was seen a few times. The chain is built from TRBV5-6 and TRBJ2-5; D is uncertain. This CDR3 comprises 16 residues. The germline CDR1 and CDR2 sequences are SGHDT and YYEEEE. Trimming stripped 4 bases from V and 2 bases from J, with 18 bases between. CDR3: CASSLASQVLQETQYF. Here the CDR3 DNA reads TGTGCCAGCAGCCTGGCGTCGCAGGTCCTACAAGAGACCCAGTACTTC.

This clonotype was seen ten or more times. The chain links TRBV20-1 to TRBJ1-4, with 11 bases lining up with TRBD1. This CDR3 comprises 17 residues. The germline V gene encodes CDR1 DFQATT and CDR2 SNEGSKA (reference sequence). Trimming took 3 bases from V and 0 from J; bases not matched to a gene: 6. The CDR3 DNA reads TGCAGTGCTAGGTCGGGACAGGGGGGTACAACTAATGAAAAACTGTTTTTT. Its protein is CSARSGQGGTTNEKLFF.

This clonotype showed up just a few times. The rearrangement uses TRBV11-1 and TRBJ1-1; tentatively, D is TRBD1 (5 bases). Per germline, CDR1 SGHAT and CDR2 FQDESV (reference sequence). The V and J ends lost 0 bases and 5 bases respectively, with 22 bases between them. This CDR3 is built from 18 residues. The DNA for the CDR3 is TGTGCCAGCAGCTTAGCGGGCCACGCCGGTGGTGGGGGTACTGAAGCTTTCTTT. Translated, it gives CASSLAGHAGGGGTEAFF.

The sample holds a few counts of this clonotype. V is TRBV20-1 and J is TRBJ1-2; D unresolved. V was shortened by 5 bases and J by 6 bases, with 13 bases between the two germline ends. The CDR3 contains 12 residues. The germline V gene encodes CDR1 DFQATT and CDR2 SNEGSKA (reference sequence). The CDR3 region is CSARRLTDGYTF. The CDR3 DNA reads as TGCAGTGCTCGGAGGTTGACGGATGGCTACACCTTC.

The chain uses TRBV5-5 and TRBJ2-2, with D uncertain. CDR1 and CDR2 from the germline V gene are SGHKS and YYEKEE (reference sequence). V lost 0 bases, J lost 4 bases, and 7 bases lay in between. This CDR3 contains 14 residues. The CDR3 DNA reads as TGTGCCAGCAGCTTGGCCGTAAGCACCGGGGAGCTGTTTTTT. It yields the protein CASSLAVSTGELFF.

CDR3 DNA sequence: TGCAGTGCAGCCGCGAGAGGGGGGAGCACAGATACGCAGTATTTT. This gives the protein CSAAARGGSTDTQYF. The V call is TRBV20-1, the J call TRBJ2-3; perhaps D is TRBD1 or TRBD2 (6 bases each). Looked up from germline, CDR1 is DFQATT and CDR2 is SNEGSKA (reference sequence). This CDR3 is built from 15 residues. Trimming stripped 6 bases from V and 0 bases from J, with 16 bases between.

The chain has TRBV6-1 and TRBJ2-1; 7 bases agree with TRBD1. Losses at the gene ends were 8 bases for V and 7 bases for J; bases not matched to a gene: 11. From germline, CDR1 is MNHNS and CDR2 SASEGT. The CDR3 is 14 residues long. CDR3 sequence reads: CASEPTGFGNEQFF. The CDR3 DNA sequence: TGTGCCAGCGAACCGACAGGGTTCGGGAATGAGCAGTTCTTC.

This chain links TRBV10-3 with TRBJ2-3; D tentatively reads TRBD1 or TRBD2 (6 bases each). The CDR3 runs to 14 residues. CDR1 is ENHRY and CDR2 is SYGVKD in the germline V gene. Trimming shortened V by 3 bases and J by 6 bases, and 13 bases separated the two germline ends. The CDR3 DNA follows: TGTGCCATCAGTGACGGGGGCTCAGGGGATACGCAGTATTTT. It encodes CAISDGGSGDTQYF.

In this sample, this clonotype turned up a few times. The genes are TRBV4-3 and TRBJ2-2; D is undetermined. V was clipped by 0 bases and J by 4 bases, with 12 bases between them. The CDR3 contains 16 residues. The germline V gene has CDR1 LGHNA and CDR2 YSLEER. CDR3: CASSQDLRQPTGELFF. The CDR3 DNA reads as TGCGCCAGCAGCCAAGATCTCCGGCAGCCCACCGGGGAGCTGTTTTTT.

This clonotype has a handful of counts. The chain carries TRBV19 and TRBJ1-1, with no clear D. V lost 5 bases, J lost 3 bases, and 7 bases lay in between. Germline V CDR1 and CDR2: LNHDA, SQIVND (reference sequence). This CDR3 is 12 amino acids long. The CDR3 loop is CASSDRDTEAFF. The CDR3 nucleotides read TGTGCCAGTAGTGACCGGGACACTGAAGCTTTCTTT.

The chain combines TRBV28 with TRBJ2-7; possible D gene TRBD1, 5 bases. This CDR3 comprises 14 residues. V dropped 2 bases and J dropped 3 bases, with 11 bases sitting between them. CDR1 and CDR2 from the germline V gene are MDHEN and SYDVKM. The CDR3 DNA reads TGTGCCAGCAGTTTACAGGGCGGAAACTACGAGCAGTACTTC. Encoded protein: CASSLQGGNYEQYF.

J is TRBJ2-1 and V is TRBV7-2; a weak D match, TRBD2 (6 bases). Germline CDR1 is SGHTA and CDR2 is FQGNSA. There are 13 residues in the CDR3. The V gene lost 7 bases and the J gene lost 8 bases, with 15 bases spanning the gap. CDR3 DNA: TGTGCCAGCACCCGACTAGTCGGCGATGAGCAGTTCTTC. Its translation: CASTRLVGDEQFF. The entire variable domain, with the rest obtained from reference TRBV7-2 and TRBJ2-1, is as follows: GAGVSQSPSNKVTEKGKDVELRCDPISGHTALYWYRQSLGQGLEFLIYFQGNSAPDKSGLPSDRFSAERTGGSVSTLTIQRTQQEDSAVYLCASTRLVGDEQFFGPGTRLTVL.

This chain connects TRBV5-8 to TRBJ1-6; D not resolved. CDR3 size: 12 residues. V shed 3 bases and J shed 10 bases, with 8 bases lying between them. The germline V gene encodes CDR1 SGHTS and CDR2 YDEGEE. CDR3 amino acids: CASSSNTSPLHF. As DNA, the CDR3 is TGTGCCAGCAGCTCCAATACGTCACCCCTCCACTTT.

V gene TRBV5-4 combines with J gene TRBJ2-4; D is unclear. Germline CDR1 is SGHNT and CDR2 is YYREEE (reference sequence). CDR3 length: 16 amino acids. Deletions cut 4 bases from V and 5 bases from J, with 19 bases between. CDR3 DNA: TGTGCCAGCAGCGTTGGTACCTCCGCTGGGGAAAACATTCAGTACTTC. Translated: CASSVGTSAGENIQYF.

V gene TRBV4-2 combines with J gene TRBJ1-4; 7 bases align to TRBD1. Germline loops: CDR1 LGHNA, CDR2 YNFKEQ. The CDR3 has 16 amino acids. After removal of 2 bases from V and 5 bases from J, the junction contained 8 bases not matched to a gene. CDR3 loop: CASSQKTGLENEKLFF. CDR3 bases: TGTGCCAGCAGCCAAAAGACAGGGCTTGAAAATGAAAAACTGTTTTTT.

This clonotype was counted a few times. The J gene is TRBJ2-3, the V gene TRBV27, with 7 bases that match TRBD1. The junction had 7 bases not matched to a gene; V was cut back by 3 bases and J by 4 bases. This CDR3 spans 15 amino acids. Germline V gene sequence: CDR1 MNHEY, CDR2 SMNVEV (reference sequence). The CDR3 spells CASSFNDRDPDTQYF. The CDR3 nucleotides are TGTGCCAGCAGTTTTAACGACAGGGATCCAGATACGCAGTATTTT.

The V and J genes are TRBV19 and TRBJ1-5, with TRBD1 identical over 8 bases. Germline trimming cut 6 bases from V and 2 bases from J; bases unmatched to any gene: 15. In germline, CDR1 is LNHDA, CDR2 SQIVND (reference sequence). The CDR3 length is 18 residues. Here the CDR3 reads CASSDRGGWGERNQPQHF. CDR3 bases: TGTGCCAGTAGCGACAGGGGCGGGTGGGGCGAGCGCAATCAGCCCCAGCATTTT. Filled out from reference TRBV19 and TRBJ1-5, the complete variable domain reads DGGITQSPKYLFRKEGQNVTLSCEQNLNHDAMYWYRQDPGQGLRLIYYSQIVNDFQKGDIAEGYSVSREKKESFPLTVTSAQKNPTAFYLCASSDRGGWGERNQPQHFGDGTRLSIL.